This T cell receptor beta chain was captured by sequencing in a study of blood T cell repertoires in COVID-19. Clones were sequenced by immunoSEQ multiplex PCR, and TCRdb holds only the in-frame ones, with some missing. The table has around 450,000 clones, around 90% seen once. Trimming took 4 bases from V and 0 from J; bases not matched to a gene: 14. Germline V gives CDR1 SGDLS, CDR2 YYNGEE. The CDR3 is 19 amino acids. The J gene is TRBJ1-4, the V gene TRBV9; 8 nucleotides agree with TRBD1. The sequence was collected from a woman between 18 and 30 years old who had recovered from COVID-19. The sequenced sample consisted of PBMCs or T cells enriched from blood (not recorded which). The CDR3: CASSSNPTGAKATNEKLFF. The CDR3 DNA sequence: TGTGCCAGCAGCAGTAACCCGACAGGGGCAAAAGCAACTAATGAAAAACTGTTTTTT.